These 21 T cell receptor beta chains originate from one sample sequenced in a study of blood T cells in healthy people across ages. Using a J-beta primer mix together with a sample-barcoded 5' primer, a second PCR was run for about 6 to 12 cycles. TCRdb used MiXCR to reprocess the 5' RACE reads, holding one entry per CDR3 protein. The data contain approximately 1.5 million distinct CDR3 sequences, roughly 30% of them seen just once; the ten biggest clones take up about 11%. The sequenced material came from blood. These receptors came from a woman younger than 45 in good health.

This clonotype has only one observation. This CDR3 is missing its conserved last phenylalanine or tryptophan, likely due to a read error. The chain links TRBV6-6 to TRBJ1-2; 7 bases match TRBD1. CDR1 is MNHNY, CDR2 SVGAGI, per germline (reference sequence). The CDR3 covers 15 residues. The V and J ends lost 6 bases and 4 bases, in that order; junction bases with no gene match: 11. The CDR3 here is CASSQGQVLGYGYTL. The CDR3 nucleotides read TGTGCCAGCAGCCAAGGACAGGTCCTCGGCTATGGCTACACCCTC.

V gene TRBV27 combines with J gene TRBJ2-7; 12 bases fit TRBD2. The J call may be in error: the DNA end matches TRBJ2-5 better. The CDR3 is 14 residues long. The germline CDR1 and CDR2 sequences are MNHEY and SMNVEV (reference sequence). The CDR3 reads CASSKTSGGGTQYF. CDR3 bases: TGTGCCAGCAGCAAGACTAGCGGGGGAGGGACCCAGTACTTC.

This clonotype was counted between two and nine times. The chain uses TRBV28 and TRBJ2-5; D assignment may be TRBD1 or TRBD2 (5 bases each). V lost 7 bases and J 1 base, leaving 10 bases between the germline ends. This CDR3 contains 13 residues. Germline-derived CDR1 and CDR2 are MDHEN and SYDVKM. This CDR3 is CASTWGPQETQYF. The CDR3 DNA is TGTGCCAGCACCTGGGGACCCCAAGAGACCCAGTACTTC.

This clonotype came up a few times. This sequence joins TRBV28 and TRBJ2-3; a weak D match, TRBD1 (5 bases). V was shortened by 6 bases and J by 3 bases, with 16 bases between the two germline ends. Germline CDR1 MDHEN, CDR2 SYDVKM. The length of the CDR3 is 15 residues. CDR3 sequence (DNA): TGTGCCAGCAGCCGAGCAGGGTTTCTGACAGATACGCAGTATTTT. As protein: CASSRAGFLTDTQYF.

In its sample, this clonotype was seen a few times. The chain has TRBV7-6 and TRBJ2-7; 11 nucleotides line up with TRBD2. Germline trimming cut 5 bases from V and 0 bases from J; bases unmatched to any gene: 15. Germline CDR1 is SGHVS and CDR2 is FNYEAQ. The CDR3 has 19 residues. As DNA, the CDR3 is TGTGCCAGCAGCGTACCACCGACTAGCGGGGAGTCACACTCCTACGAGCAGTACTTC. Translated: CASSVPPTSGESHSYEQYF.

This clonotype was seen a few times. V gene TRBV28 combines with J gene TRBJ1-2, with D uncertain. The CDR3 totals 14 residues. Germline values: CDR1 MDHEN, CDR2 SYDVKM. Between the trimmed V and J ends, which lost 7 bases and 1 base, there was a span of 13 bases. The DNA of the CDR3 is TGTGCCAGCACCGGAAGGGTGCTTAACTATGGCTACACCTTC. Translating it yields CASTGRVLNYGYTF.

The CDR3 coding sequence is TGTGCCAGCAAGGTAGCGGGGGTGGGAGTAGATACGCAGTATTTT. Translated, it gives CASKVAGVGVDTQYF. V is TRBV12-3 or TRBV12-4 and J is TRBJ2-3, with TRBD2 matching 9 bases. The CDR3 contains 15 residues. The V gene end was trimmed by 7 bases and the J gene end by 5 bases; junction bases not matched to a gene: 10.

This chain links TRBV12-3 or TRBV12-4 with TRBJ1-2; D possibly corresponds to TRBD1 (6 bases). The CDR3 extends over 13 amino acids. V lost 6 bases and J lost 7, with 15 bases in between. CDR3 amino acids: CASRQTGFSGYTF. CDR3 nucleotides: TGTGCCAGCAGACAAACAGGGTTTAGTGGCTACACCTTC.

This clonotype was detected only a few times. The chain links TRBV12-3 or TRBV12-4 to TRBJ2-3; D might be TRBD2 (5 bases). The CDR3 consists of 13 residues. Trimming pared 8 bases from V and 2 bases from J, leaving 11 bases between. CDR3 protein: CASGWRSTDTQYF. The CDR3 nucleotides read TGTGCCAGCGGGTGGAGGTCCACAGATACGCAGTATTTT.

V gene TRBV29-1 combines with J gene TRBJ1-1; D is undetermined. Per the germline V gene, CDR1 is SQVTM and CDR2 is ANQGSEA. V was clipped by 5 bases and J by 1 base, with 11 bases between them. This CDR3 has 13 amino acids. The CDR3 nucleotides read TGCAGCGTTAAAGGGCGTCAGAACACTGAAGCTTTCTTT. Amino acids: CSVKGRQNTEAFF.

This clonotype was observed many times. The chain couples TRBV12-3 or TRBV12-4 to TRBJ2-7; possible D gene TRBD1, 6 bases. V lost 2 bases and J 0 bases, leaving 14 bases between the germline ends. CDR3 length: 16 residues. CDR3 in DNA: TGTGCCAGCAGTTTAAGGGTCAGGGGCCCCTCCTACGAGCAGTACTTC. Translated, it gives CASSLRVRGPSYEQYF.

This clonotype has just a few counts. V and J are TRBV6-2 or TRBV6-3 and TRBJ1-2; 9 nucleotides align to TRBD1. Germline CDR1 and CDR2: MNHEY and SVGEGT. The junction had 12 bases not matched to a gene; V was cut back by 5 bases and J by 8 bases. This CDR3 comprises 15 residues. Here the CDR3 DNA reads TGTGCCAGCAGTATCCTCCGGACAGGGGCTGAAGGCTACACCTTC. Translated, it gives CASSILRTGAEGYTF.

V usage is TRBV3-1 and J usage is TRBJ2-5, with TRBD1 matching 8 bases. CDR3 length equals 16 residues. With 4 bases clipped from V and 3 bases from J, the junction kept 10 bases outside the gene matches. Germline CDR1 reads LGHDT; CDR2 reads YNNKEL (reference sequence). The CDR3 protein is CASSPQGAKTKETQYF. The CDR3 nucleotides are TGTGCCAGCAGCCCGCAGGGGGCAAAAACCAAAGAGACCCAGTACTTC.

This clonotype was seen a handful of times. The chain employs TRBV6-8 and TRBJ2-5, with D perhaps matching TRBD1 (5 bases). Trimming took 6 bases from V and 2 from J, leaving 7 bases between them. The CDR3 is made up of 12 amino acids. Germline values: CDR1 MNHGY, CDR2 SAAAGT. The DNA for the CDR3 is TGTGCCAGCAGCGACAGACAAGAGACCCAGTACTTC. Translating gives CASSDRQETQYF.

This clonotype occurred a few times. V is TRBV5-1 and J is TRBJ2-3; D remains ambiguous. The CDR3 extends over 15 amino acids. Deletions cut 4 bases from V and 1 base from J, with 13 bases between. Germline assignment: CDR1 SGHRS and CDR2 YFSETQ. CDR3 DNA sequence: TGCGCCAGCAGCCCTACATCGGCGCGCACAGATACGCAGTATTTT. Its protein product is CASSPTSARTDTQYF. Looking up the rest from reference TRBV5-1 and TRBJ2-3 gives the full variable domain: KAGVTQTPRYLIKTRGQQVTLSCSPISGHRSVSWYQQTPGQGLQFLFEYFSETQRNKGNFPGRFSGRQFSNSRSEMNVSTLELGDSALYLCASSPTSARTDTQYFGPGTRLTVL.

This clonotype is a singleton in its sample. The chain employs TRBV18 and TRBJ2-3; D gene unclear. Germline V CDR1 and CDR2: KGHSH, LQKENI. This CDR3 is built from 16 residues. V lost 1 base to trimming and J lost 1 base, with 12 bases between them. CDR3 amino acids: CASSPLDGSRTDTQYF. DNA of the CDR3: TGTGCCAGCTCACCACTCGACGGGTCCCGCACAGATACGCAGTATTTT.

This clonotype has just one count. At one end, the junction sequence differs from germline, possibly due to a read error. The chain has TRBV4-1 and TRBJ2-7, with 8 bases lining up with TRBD2. The CDR3 spans 12 residues. CDR1 is MGHRA and CDR2 is YSYEKL in the germline V gene. CDR3 in amino acids: CASGQQSGSPYF. CDR3 DNA: TGCGCCAGCGGCCAACAAAGCGGGAGTCCGTACTTC.

This clonotype was seen a few times. V is TRBV29-1 and J is TRBJ1-1; TRBD1 aligns across 10 bases. The ends lost 7 bases at V and 11 bases at J; junction bases unmatched: 13. Germline V gene lookup returns CDR1 SQVTM and CDR2 ANQGSEA. This CDR3 contains 13 residues. CDR3: CSGGDRGLFRAFF. The CDR3 coding sequence is TGCAGCGGGGGGGACAGGGGCCTCTTCAGGGCTTTCTTT. The full variable domain, its missing parts supplied by reference TRBV29-1 and TRBJ1-1, is SAVISQKPSRDICQRGTSLTIQCQVDSQVTMMFWYRQQPGQSLTLIATANQGSEATYESGFVIDKFPISRPNLTFSTLTVSNMSPEDSSIYLCSGGDRGLFRAFFGQGTRLTVV.

The V call is TRBV5-5, the J call TRBJ2-2; TRBD1 matches at 8 bases. Germline V CDR1 and CDR2: SGHKS, YYEKEE (reference sequence). V was pared by 4 bases and J by 4 bases, with 9 bases of the junction left unmatched. This CDR3 comprises 16 residues. This chain's CDR3 is CASSPTDRAGTGELFF. The CDR3 DNA follows: TGTGCCAGCAGCCCGACGGACAGGGCGGGCACCGGGGAGCTGTTTTTT.

The CDR3 is CASSQVGLALDTQYF. The CDR3 DNA is TGCGCCAGCAGCCAAGTTGGACTAGCGTTAGATACGCAGTATTTT. The genes are TRBV4-1 and TRBJ2-3; 9 bases are shared with TRBD2. Losses at the gene ends were 1 base for V and 5 bases for J; bases not matched to a gene: 4. The CDR3 is 15 amino acids. The germline V gene has CDR1 MGHRA and CDR2 YSYEKL.

The chain combines TRBV6-5 with TRBJ2-7, with TRBD2 identical over 8 bases. With 5 bases clipped from V and 3 bases from J, the junction kept 6 bases outside the gene matches. The CDR3 has 14 amino acids. CDR1 MNHEY and CDR2 SVGAGI come from the germline V gene. CDR3 sequence (DNA): TGTGCCAGCAGTCCCGGGGGGGAAGACTACGAGCAGTACTTC. Translation: CASSPGGEDYEQYF.